These 4 T cell receptor beta chains originate from one sample sequenced in a study of T cell changes during pregnancy in multiple sclerosis. Clones were read by immunoSEQ multiplex PCR, and TCRdb kept only the in-frame ones, dropping some. The sample holds tens of thousands of clones, 92% seen once. The sample in question was peripheral blood, obtained in the second trimester of pregnancy. Receptors originate from a female donor in good health, enrolled as a control in a pregnancy study.

The chain joins TRBV28 to TRBJ1-1; D is ambiguous. The V and J ends lost 6 bases and 9 bases respectively, with 20 bases between them. The CDR3 has 14 residues. Looked up from germline, CDR1 is MDHEN and CDR2 is SYDVKM. The CDR3, as DNA: TGTGCCAGCAGCTTTCAATACCTCTTTGGCCAAGCTTTCTTT. It specifies CASSFQYLFGQAFF.

The chain has TRBV19 and TRBJ2-1, with D perhaps TRBD1 (6 bases). V was trimmed by 4 bases and J by 1 base, leaving 14 bases between them. Germline CDR1 reads LNHDA; CDR2 reads SQIVND (reference sequence). This CDR3 comprises 16 residues. CDR3 nucleotides: TGTGCCAGTAGTACCCCACAGGGTTTGTCCTACAATGAGCAGTTCTTC. Its protein is CASSTPQGLSYNEQFF.

This clone was found many times. The genes are TRBV11-3 and TRBJ2-2, with D possibly TRBD1 on 5 matching bases. The CDR3 extends over 13 amino acids. Germline lookup yields CDR1 SGHNT and CDR2 YENEEA. Trimming removed 6 bases at V and 2 bases at J, with 7 bases between. The CDR3 region has the DNA TGTGCCAGCAGTAGGGGTAACACCGGGGAGCTGTTTTTT. It translates to CASSRGNTGELFF.

The chain is built from TRBV10-3 and TRBJ2-7; TRBD2 matches 10 bases. In germline, CDR1 is ENHRY, CDR2 SYGVKD. Unmatched junction bases numbered 5, after V lost 3 bases and J lost 3 bases. The CDR3 extends over 15 amino acids. As DNA, the CDR3 is TGTGCCATCAGTGACGCGGCTAGCGGGAGCTACGAGCAGTACTTC. Translating gives CAISDAASGSYEQYF.